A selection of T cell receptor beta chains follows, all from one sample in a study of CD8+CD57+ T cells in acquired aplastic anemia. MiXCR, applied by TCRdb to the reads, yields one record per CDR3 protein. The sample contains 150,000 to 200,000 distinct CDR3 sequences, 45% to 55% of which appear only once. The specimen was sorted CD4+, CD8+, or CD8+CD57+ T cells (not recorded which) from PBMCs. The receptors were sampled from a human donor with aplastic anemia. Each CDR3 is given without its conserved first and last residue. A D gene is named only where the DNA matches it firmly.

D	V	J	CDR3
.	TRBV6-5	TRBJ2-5	ASRGSQETQY
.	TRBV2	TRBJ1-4	ASSPTGRGTNEKLF
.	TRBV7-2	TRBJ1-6	ASSLAWAVPNNSPLH
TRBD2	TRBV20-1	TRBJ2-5	SARGSGSWETQY
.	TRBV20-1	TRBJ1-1	SAKAMDRTNTEAF
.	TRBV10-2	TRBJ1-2	ASTTGDLYGYT
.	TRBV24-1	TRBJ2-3	ATSDVRPDTQY
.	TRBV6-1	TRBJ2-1	ASSEEGVPFYNEQF
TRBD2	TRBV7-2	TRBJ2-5	ASSFGGGTQY
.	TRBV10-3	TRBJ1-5	AISESTRGGNQPQH
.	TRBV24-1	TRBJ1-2	ATSGPRNYGYT
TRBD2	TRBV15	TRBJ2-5	ASSSGLAVGEETQY
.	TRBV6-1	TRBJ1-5	ASSLPQNQPQH
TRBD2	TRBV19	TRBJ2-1	ASSRESGLAGGPF
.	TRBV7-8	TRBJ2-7	ASSLGAQIYEQY
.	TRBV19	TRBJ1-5	ASSIDAGYQPQH
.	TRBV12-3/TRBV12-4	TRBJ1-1	ASSAVTEAF
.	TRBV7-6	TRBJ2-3	ASSLAIVRQKGITDTQY
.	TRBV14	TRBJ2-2	ASSRPGQATGELF
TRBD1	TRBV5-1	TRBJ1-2	ASSSGQGSFYGYT